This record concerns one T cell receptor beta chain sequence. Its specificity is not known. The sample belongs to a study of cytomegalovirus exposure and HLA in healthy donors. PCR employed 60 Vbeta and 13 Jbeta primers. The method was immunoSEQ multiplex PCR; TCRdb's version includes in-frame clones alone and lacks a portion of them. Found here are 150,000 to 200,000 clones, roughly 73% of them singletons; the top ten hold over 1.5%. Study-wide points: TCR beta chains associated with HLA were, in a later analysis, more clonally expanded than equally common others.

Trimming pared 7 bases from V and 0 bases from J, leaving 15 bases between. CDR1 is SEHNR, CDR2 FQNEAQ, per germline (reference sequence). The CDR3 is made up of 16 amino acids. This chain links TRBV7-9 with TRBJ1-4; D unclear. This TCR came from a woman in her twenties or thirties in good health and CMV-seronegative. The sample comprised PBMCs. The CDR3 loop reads CASTPASGATNEKLFF. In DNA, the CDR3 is TGTGCCAGCACCCCGGCCTCGGGAGCAACTAATGAAAAACTGTTTTTT. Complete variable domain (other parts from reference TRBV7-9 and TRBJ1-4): DTGVSQNPRHKITKRGQNVTFRCDPISEHNRLYWYRQTLGQGPEFLTYFQNEAQLEKSRLLSDRFSAERPKGSFSTLEIQRTEQGDSAMYLCASTPASGATNEKLFFGSGTQLSVL.